These 23 T cell receptor beta chains came from one sample sequenced in a study of HIV-infected patients and healthy controls. All unsorted peripheral T cells were captured because whole blood was used without fractionation. Reverse transcription used around 500 ng RNA and constant-region primers for alpha and beta. Using multiplexing indices, alpha and beta chain libraries were generated apart by chain-specific third strand synthesis. TCRdb independently ran MiXCR on the 5' RACE reads; one entry per CDR3 protein. The data contain approximately 6,000 distinct CDR3 sequences, 11% of them seen just once; the ten biggest clones take up over 25%. The material was blood, obtained before antiretroviral therapy. These receptor sequences come from an adult with HIV infection.

This clonotype is labeled medium-sized. CDR3 protein: CATSDYRESTDTQYF. The CDR3 DNA reads TGTGCCACCAGTGATTACCGGGAGAGCACAGATACGCAGTATTTT. The chain couples TRBV24-1 to TRBJ2-3; TRBD2 might be the D (6 bases). Germline V gene data show CDR1 as KGHDR and CDR2 as SFDVKD. The length of the CDR3 is 15 residues. With 2 bases removed from V and 0 bases from J, the gap between germline ends came to 8 bases.

Relative to its sample, this clonotype is medium-sized. J is TRBJ1-5 and V is TRBV5-1; D call uncertain. Trimming shortened V by 4 bases and J by 2 bases, and 7 bases separated the two germline ends. Germline CDR1 SGHRS, CDR2 YFSETQ. The CDR3 is 13 amino acids. CDR3 sequence: CASSDGGNQPQHF. The CDR3 nucleotides are TGCGCCAGCAGCGACGGAGGCAATCAGCCCCAGCATTTT. Full variable domain (remainder filled in from reference TRBV5-1 and TRBJ1-5): KAGVTQTPRYLIKTRGQQVTLSCSPISGHRSVSWYQQTPGQGLQFLFEYFSETQRNKGNFPGRFSGRQFSNSRSEMNVSTLELGDSALYLCASSDGGNQPQHFGDGTRLSIL.

This clonotype was seen a few times. The chain links TRBV28 to TRBJ1-1, with TRBD1 matching over 8 bases. V dropped 3 bases and J dropped 7; count of bases not matched to a gene: 10. This CDR3 is built from 15 residues. Germline assignment: CDR1 MDHEN and CDR2 SYDVKM. The CDR3 DNA follows: TGTGCCAGCAGTTTGTGGACAGGGAGAACGGGTGAAGCTTTCTTT. It yields the protein CASSLWTGRTGEAFF.

This clonotype was detected ten times or more. This chain links TRBV14 with TRBJ2-1, with 7 bases fitting TRBD2. The CDR3 covers 12 residues. In germline, CDR1 is SGHDN, CDR2 FVKESK. The trim removed 3 bases at V and 12 bases at J, leaving 5 bases unmatched. The CDR3 sequence: CASSQAGARQFF. The CDR3 nucleotides are TGTGCCAGCAGCCAGGCGGGAGCTAGGCAGTTCTTC.

In this sample, this clonotype turned up many times. This rearrangement joins TRBV28 to TRBJ1-5; 8 bases fit TRBD1. The length of the CDR3 is 12 residues. The germline V gene encodes CDR1 MDHEN and CDR2 SYDVKM. After removal of 6 bases from V and 7 bases from J, the junction contained 2 bases not matched to a gene. The CDR3 DNA follows: TGTGCCAGCAGGACAGGGGAGCAGCCCCAGCATTTT. The encoded protein is CASRTGEQPQHF.

This clonotype showed up just a few times. V and J are TRBV28 and TRBJ1-5, with TRBD1 matching 11 bases. Per the germline V gene, CDR1 is MDHEN and CDR2 is SYDVKM. Germline trimming cut 2 bases from V and 4 bases from J; bases unmatched to any gene: 1. This CDR3 is built from 15 residues. CDR3 in amino acids: CASSLGQGANQPQHF. The DNA for the CDR3 is TGTGCCAGCAGTTTAGGACAGGGGGCGAATCAGCCCCAGCATTTT.

This clonotype was seen at least ten times. This chain joins TRBV5-5 and TRBJ1-5, with 8 positions matching TRBD1. V lost 1 base and J lost 4; bases outside the gene matches: 4. Germline CDR1 is SGHKS and CDR2 is YYEKEE (reference sequence). This CDR3 has 15 residues. CDR3 DNA sequence: TGTGCCAGCAGCTTGACAGGGGGGGAGAATCAGCCCCAGCATTTT. As protein: CASSLTGGENQPQHF.

By sample fraction, this clonotype is medium-sized. The rearrangement joins TRBV20-1 to TRBJ1-1; unclear D gene. CDR1 is DFQATT, CDR2 SNEGSKA, per germline (reference sequence). V dropped 6 bases and J dropped 5 bases, with 16 bases sitting between them. This CDR3 region has 13 residues. In nucleotides, the CDR3 is TGCAGTGCAATTGACCCCAAGGAGACTGAAGCTTTCTTT. This translates into CSAIDPKETEAFF.

This clonotype was detected ten times or more. The chain carries TRBV2 and TRBJ2-1; 8 bases agree with TRBD2. V shed 4 bases, J shed 8 bases, and the junction held 16 bases outside the gene matches. The CDR3 contains 17 residues. CDR1 is SNHLY, CDR2 FYNNEI, per germline. The CDR3 DNA reads as TGTGCCAGCAGTGTACGCCATCTAGCGGGTGCCGGGGATGAGCAGTTCTTC. It yields the protein CASSVRHLAGAGDEQFF.

This clonotype is classed as medium-sized (0.01 to 0.1%). The J gene is TRBJ2-1, the V gene TRBV20-1; 8 nucleotides match TRBD2. The V gene's germline CDR1 is DFQATT and CDR2 SNEGSKA (reference sequence). The CDR3 is 13 amino acids. V trimming: 8 bases; J trimming: 6 bases; junction bases outside the gene matches: 9. The CDR3: CSWLAGTANEQFF. CDR3 nucleotides: TGCAGTTGGTTAGCGGGGACTGCCAATGAGCAGTTCTTC.

By share, this clonotype counts as medium-sized. The J gene is TRBJ2-1, the V gene TRBV19; D gene ambiguous. Deletions cut 8 bases from V and 4 bases from J, with 9 bases between. This CDR3 is built from 12 residues. Germline V gene sequence: CDR1 LNHDA, CDR2 SQIVND (reference sequence). CDR3 loop: CASARSYNEQFF. CDR3 nucleotide sequence: TGTGCCAGTGCCCGGTCATACAATGAGCAGTTCTTC.

This clonotype is termed medium-sized (0.01 to 0.1%). The genes are TRBV27 and TRBJ1-2; a weak D match, TRBD1 (5 bases). The CDR3 loop spans 13 amino acids. V shed 2 bases and J shed 2 bases, with 6 bases lying between them. Germline V gene sequence: CDR1 MNHEY, CDR2 SMNVEV (reference sequence). This CDR3 is CASSLQGNYGYTF. DNA for the CDR3: TGTGCCAGCAGTTTACAGGGAAACTATGGCTACACCTTC.

This clonotype is medium-sized by share. The CDR3 region is CASSLVTDSNQPQHF. The CDR3 DNA follows: TGTGCCAGCAGCTTAGTTACAGATAGCAATCAGCCCCAGCATTTT. This chain joins TRBV7-2 and TRBJ1-5; D is uncertain. V was shortened by 1 base and J by 0 bases, with 7 bases between the two germline ends. CDR3 length: 15 amino acids. The germline CDR1 and CDR2 sequences are SGHTA and FQGNSA.

This clonotype was seen more than once but under ten times. The V and J genes are TRBV28 and TRBJ1-1; D is uncertain. Trimming took off 7 bases at V and 4 bases at J, with 16 bases between the two ends. The CDR3 is made up of 14 amino acids. Looked up from germline, CDR1 is MDHEN and CDR2 is SYDVKM. The CDR3 region is CASTSAGWGTEAFF. The DNA of the CDR3 is TGTGCCAGCACCTCGGCGGGGTGGGGCACTGAAGCTTTCTTT.

This clonotype was found many times. V and J are TRBV4-1 and TRBJ2-1; 11 nucleotides match TRBD2. Germline lookup yields CDR1 MGHRA and CDR2 YSYEKL. The ends lost 3 bases at V and 7 bases at J; junction bases unmatched: 8. The CDR3 runs to 16 residues. The CDR3 coding sequence is TGCGCCAGCAGCCATCTAACTAGCGGGAGCCTAAATGAGCAGTTCTTC. This sequence encodes CASSHLTSGSLNEQFF.

This clonotype was recorded many times. This chain uses TRBV13 with TRBJ1-1; D call uncertain. Deletions cut 2 bases from V and 5 bases from J, with 9 bases between. Germline CDR1 and CDR2: PRHDT and FYEKMQ (reference sequence). This CDR3 has 13 amino acids. CDR3: CASSLSIKTEAFF. CDR3 in DNA: TGTGCCAGCAGCTTATCCATTAAGACTGAAGCTTTCTTT.

By its share, this clonotype is medium-sized. V usage is TRBV28 and J usage is TRBJ2-6, with D perhaps matching TRBD1 or TRBD2 (5 bases each). This CDR3 comprises 15 residues. V was shortened by 8 bases and J by 0 bases, with 11 bases between the two germline ends. The germline CDR1 and CDR2 sequences are MDHEN and SYDVKM. CDR3 amino acids: CASRDGASGANVLTF. The CDR3 DNA reads TGTGCCAGCCGGGACGGGGCCTCTGGGGCCAACGTCCTGACTTTC.

This clonotype turned up a few times. CDR3 DNA sequence: TGTGCCTGGGGCCTCGGACTGAGCTCCTACAATGAGCAGTTCTTC. Amino acid sequence: CAWGLGLSSYNEQFF. V is TRBV30 and J is TRBJ2-1; a weak D match, TRBD2 (5 bases). The V end was cut by 5 bases, the J end by 0 bases, with 14 bases between. This CDR3 spans 15 amino acids. Germline V gives CDR1 GTSNPN, CDR2 SVGIG (reference sequence).

By frequency in the sample, this clonotype is medium-sized. V and J are TRBV27 and TRBJ2-7; no clear D. Per the germline V gene, CDR1 is MNHEY and CDR2 is SMNVEV (reference sequence). Trimming pared 6 bases from V and 0 bases from J, leaving 18 bases between. This CDR3 contains 16 residues. The CDR3 sequence: CASSQQKIGSSYEQYF. The CDR3 nucleotides are TGTGCCAGCAGCCAACAGAAGATAGGTAGCTCCTACGAGCAGTACTTC.

The rearrangement links TRBV5-1 to TRBJ2-7; possibly TRBD2 for D (5 bases). Per germline, CDR1 SGHRS and CDR2 YFSETQ. With 7 bases removed from V and 7 bases from J, the gap between germline ends came to 21 bases. There are 14 residues in the CDR3. This CDR3 is CASCPADPSWEQYF. CDR3 DNA sequence: TGCGCCAGCTGTCCAGCGGACCCATCCTGGGAGCAGTACTTC.

By sample fraction, this clonotype is medium-sized (0.01 to 0.1%). The chain combines TRBV10-3 with TRBJ1-1; 7 nucleotides match TRBD1. The CDR3 runs to 11 residues. Per the germline V gene, CDR1 is ENHRY and CDR2 is SYGVKD. V lost 10 bases to trimming and J lost 6 bases; unmatched junction nucleotides: 5. The CDR3: CASETGAEAFF. The CDR3 DNA is TGTGCCAGTGAAACAGGGGCTGAAGCTTTCTTT.

This clonotype was found many times. V usage is TRBV29-1 and J usage is TRBJ1-5; maybe TRBD1 (6 bases). The CDR3 consists of 13 residues. Per the germline V gene, CDR1 is SQVTM and CDR2 is ANQGSEA. Trimming left V 6 bases short and J 6 bases short, with 15 bases between. The CDR3 DNA reads TGCAGCGTCGAACGGGGGGCAGGTCAGCCCCAGCATTTT. It specifies CSVERGAGQPQHF.

This clonotype is termed medium-sized. This chain links TRBV11-3 with TRBJ1-2; 7 bases agree with TRBD1. With V trimmed by 5 bases and J by 4 bases, 4 bases remained unmatched. The CDR3 loop spans 13 amino acids. Germline V gene lookup returns CDR1 SGHNT and CDR2 YENEEA. CDR3 protein: CASSNRGGYGYTF. The CDR3 nucleotides are TGTGCCAGCAGCAACAGGGGCGGCTATGGCTACACCTTC.